This entry lists 15 T cell receptor beta chains sequenced from one sample in a study of blood T cells in healthy people across ages. With a J-beta primer mix and a sample-barcoded 5' primer, a second PCR ran 7 to 11 cycles. In TCRdb, the 5' RACE reads were re-called with MiXCR into one record per CDR3 protein. The sample has some 700,000 distinct CDR3 sequences, approximately 22% seen once. Specimen: blood. The receptor set was obtained from a man between 65 and 80 years old in good health.

The V call is TRBV11-2, the J call TRBJ1-2; D gene ambiguous. Trimming took 1 base from V and 0 from J, leaving 15 bases between them. Germline V CDR1 and CDR2: SGHAT, FQNNGV. CDR3 length: 17 residues. The CDR3: CASSLGVRSRANYGYTF. The CDR3 DNA reads TGTGCCAGCAGCTTAGGTGTCAGGTCAAGAGCTAACTATGGCTACACCTTC.

The rearrangement uses TRBV20-1 and TRBJ1-1, with 8 positions matching TRBD1. J lost 1 base, V lost 3 bases, and 7 bases had no gene match. Looked up from germline, CDR1 is DFQATT and CDR2 is SNEGSKA (reference sequence). The CDR3 runs to 15 residues. In nucleotides, the CDR3 is TGCAGTGCTAGGGAGACAGGGGTGGGGAACACTGAAGCTTTCTTT. As protein: CSARETGVGNTEAFF.

Remarks on this clonotype: One end of the junction does not line up with germline, which may come from a read error. V and J are TRBV13 and TRBJ2-3; TRBD1 matches 9 bases. The CDR3 is 16 amino acids. The germline V gene encodes CDR1 PRHDT and CDR2 FYEKMQ (reference sequence). The CDR3 DNA reads as TGTGCCAGCAGCGTAGGCCGGGACAGGGTGACAGATACGCAGTATTTT. Protein product: CASSVGRDRVTDTQYF.

The chain combines TRBV12-3 or TRBV12-4 with TRBJ2-1; 9 nucleotides agree with TRBD2. The CDR3 totals 16 residues. Losses at the gene ends were 3 bases for V and 3 bases for J; bases not matched to a gene: 6. The CDR3: CASSFSLAGNYNEQFF. CDR3 DNA: TGTGCCAGCAGTTTTTCGCTAGCGGGGAACTACAATGAGCAGTTCTTC.

This chain connects TRBV5-1 to TRBJ2-7; 7 bases line up with TRBD1. The CDR3 extends over 14 amino acids. The trim removed 2 bases at V and 2 bases at J, leaving 4 bases unmatched. Germline-derived CDR1 and CDR2 are SGHRS and YFSETQ. The CDR3 sequence: CASSFTGQAYEQYF. CDR3 DNA sequence: TGCGCCAGCAGCTTCACAGGACAGGCCTACGAGCAGTACTTC.

A few counts support this clonotype. The genes are TRBV21-1 and TRBJ1-5; TRBD1, the D gene given by the table, was not confirmed from the DNA. TRBV21-1 is tagged as a pseudogene. This CDR3 spans 16 amino acids. The chain's CDR3 is CASSADGGNSNQPQHF. In nucleotides, the CDR3 is TGTGCCAGCAGCGCCGACGGGGGGAATAGCAATCAGCCCCAGCATTTT.

This chain links TRBV6-2 or TRBV6-3 with TRBJ1-1; 7 nucleotides match TRBD1. CDR3 length: 13 amino acids. Germline V CDR1 and CDR2: MNHEY, SVGEGT. With 6 bases clipped from V and 8 bases from J, the junction kept 9 bases outside the gene matches. CDR3 in amino acids: CASSSKTGTEAFF. In nucleotides, the CDR3 is TGTGCCAGCAGCTCAAAGACAGGGACCGAAGCTTTCTTT.

This clonotype has only a few counts. The chain links TRBV12-3 or TRBV12-4 to TRBJ1-4; 8 nucleotides match TRBD1. The CDR3 extends over 14 amino acids. J gave up 6 bases and V 6 bases, and 6 bases lay outside the gene matches. The CDR3 is CASSDGTGDEKLFF. CDR3 DNA: TGTGCCAGCAGCGATGGGACAGGAGATGAAAAACTGTTTTTT.

This clonotype has just a few counts. The chain has TRBV2 and TRBJ2-1; possible D gene TRBD1, 5 bases. The J call may be in error: the DNA end matches TRBJ2-7 better. In germline, CDR1 is SNHLY, CDR2 FYNNEI. The CDR3 is 11 residues long. The CDR3 reads CASSVTGEQYF. CDR3 in DNA: TGTGCCAGCAGTGTAACAGGCGAGCAGTACTTC.

The chain recombines TRBV20-1 with TRBJ2-5; the D gene is possibly TRBD1 (5 bases). The CDR3 covers 15 residues. V was pared by 0 bases and J by 1 base, with 12 bases between. Germline V gives CDR1 DFQATT, CDR2 SNEGSKA (reference sequence). The CDR3 region has the DNA TGCAGTGCTAGAGATCACAGGTCGACCCAAGAGACCCAGTACTTC. Amino acids: CSARDHRSTQETQYF.

The gene calls are TRBV28 and TRBJ2-4; D is possibly TRBD2 (6 bases). The CDR3 spans 17 residues. The germline V gene has CDR1 MDHEN and CDR2 SYDVKM. Trimming stripped 6 bases from V and 0 bases from J, with 18 bases between. CDR3 loop: CASSRFGGPSAKNIQYF. The DNA of the CDR3 is TGTGCCAGCAGCCGATTTGGAGGGCCCTCAGCCAAAAACATTCAGTACTTC. The whole variable domain, filled in from reference TRBV28 and TRBJ2-4, reads DVKVTQSSRYLVKRTGEKVFLECVQDMDHENMFWYRQDPGLGLRLIYFSYDVKMKEKGDIPEGYSVSREKKERFSLILESASTNQTSMYLCASSRFGGPSAKNIQYFGAGTRLSVL.

This clonotype came up a few times. The chain joins TRBV3-1 to TRBJ2-1; D gene ambiguous. This CDR3 has 11 residues. Trimming stripped 3 bases from V and 10 bases from J, with 7 bases between. Germline values: CDR1 LGHDT, CDR2 YNNKEL (reference sequence). CDR3 protein: CASSHRLEQFF. Written as DNA, the CDR3 is TGTGCCAGCAGCCACAGACTGGAGCAGTTCTTC.

The chain employs TRBV18 and TRBJ2-1; D unresolved. Per the germline V gene, CDR1 is KGHSH and CDR2 is LQKENI. This CDR3 spans 15 amino acids. V lost 1 base to trimming and J lost 0 bases, with 7 bases between them. This CDR3 reads CASSPLGASYNEQFF. CDR3 DNA sequence: TGTGCCAGCTCACCACTGGGTGCCTCCTACAATGAGCAGTTCTTC. The full variable domain, with the rest looked up from reference TRBV18 and TRBJ2-1, is NAGVMQNPRHLVRRRGQEARLRCSPMKGHSHVYWYRQLPEEGLKFMVYLQKENIIDESGMPKERFSAEFPKEGPSILRIQQVVRGDSAAYFCASSPLGASYNEQFFGPGTRLTVL.

The chain carries TRBV7-2 and TRBJ2-3; D is unresolved. Per germline, CDR1 SGHTA and CDR2 FQGNSA. V gave up 4 bases and J gave up 4 bases, with 9 bases separating them. This CDR3 spans 13 amino acids. For the CDR3, the DNA is TGTGCCAGCAGCTACGACTCGCCAGATACGCAGTATTTT. Its protein is CASSYDSPDTQYF.

The chain combines TRBV21-1 with TRBJ2-3; no check of the table's D call, TRBD1, against the DNA was made. TRBV21-1 is a pseudogene segment. This CDR3 has 15 residues. The CDR3 coding sequence is TGTGCCAGCAGCAAAGGGAGCCGGGCGGCGGATACGCAGTATTTT. Its protein product is CASSKGSRAADTQYF.